The 18 T cell receptor beta chains presented below share a single source sample, sequenced in a study of patients and donors after allogeneic stem cell transplantation. TCRdb reprocessed the RT-PCR reads via MiXCR and lists one record per CDR3 protein. Counted here are hundreds of thousands of distinct CDR3 sequences, around 16% occurring once; the ten biggest clones make up less than 8.5%. Sequenced: blood, either unsorted or a sorted T cell fraction (not recorded which). The receptors here all came from a human donor who was either an allogeneic HSCT recipient or a stem cell or donor lymphocyte infusion donor (not recorded which). It is not recorded whose cells these are; they may come from a transplant donor.

In its sample, this clonotype was seen a few times. V and J are TRBV24-1 and TRBJ1-1; no definite D call. The CDR3 loop spans 13 amino acids. V was shortened by 4 bases and J by 0 bases, with 5 bases between the two germline ends. CDR1 and CDR2 (germline): KGHDR, SFDVKD. CDR3 protein: CATSDVMNTEAFF. CDR3 coding DNA: TGTGCCACCAGTGACGTCATGAACACTGAAGCTTTCTTT.

This clonotype was seen only a few times. CDR3 nucleotide sequence: TGCGCCAGCAGCTTCCCCCAGCGGGAGGGCCGAGATACGCAGTATTTT. Translating it yields CASSFPQREGRDTQYF. V gene TRBV5-1 combines with J gene TRBJ2-3; TRBD2 matches 10 bases. Trimming took 2 bases from V and 5 from J; bases not matched to a gene: 8. There are 16 residues in the CDR3. Germline CDR1 and CDR2: SGHRS and YFSETQ.

This clonotype was counted a few times. The chain recombines TRBV12-3 or TRBV12-4 with TRBJ1-5, with TRBD1 identical over 10 bases. The CDR3 is made up of 17 amino acids. With 6 bases clipped from V and 2 bases from J, the junction kept 10 bases outside the gene matches. The CDR3 nucleotides read TGTGCCAGCAGCCCAGACAGGGGGCATATTGGCAATCAGCCCCAGCATTTT. It yields the protein CASSPDRGHIGNQPQHF.

CDR3 sequence (DNA): TGTGCCAGCAGCTCAAGGTTTTCGGGACGGGATGAAAAACTGTTTTTT. This gives the protein CASSSRFSGRDEKLFF. The V call is TRBV13, the J call TRBJ1-4; D might be TRBD1 (5 bases). The CDR3 runs to 16 residues. Trimming took off 4 bases at V and 6 bases at J, with 18 bases between the two ends. CDR1 and CDR2 (germline): PRHDT, FYEKMQ (reference sequence).

V is TRBV2 and J is TRBJ1-5; 8 bases fit TRBD1. Germline V gene lookup returns CDR1 SNHLY and CDR2 FYNNEI. Trimming at V came to 7 bases and at J to 0 bases, leaving 8 bases not matched to a gene. The CDR3 runs to 16 residues. CDR3 nucleotide sequence: TGTGCCAGCACCCTGGACAGGGTGAATAGCAATCAGCCCCAGCATTTT. This translates into CASTLDRVNSNQPQHF.

This clonotype was seen a few times. This chain links TRBV5-4 with TRBJ2-7; 13 positions match TRBD2. The CDR3 is made up of 16 amino acids. Germline CDR1 and CDR2: SGHNT and YYREEE (reference sequence). V lost 4 bases and J lost 4; bases outside the gene matches: 8. CDR3 sequence (DNA): TGTGCCAGCAGCCCGGGACTAGCGGGGAGTGTGTACGAGCAGTACTTC. Protein sequence: CASSPGLAGSVYEQYF.

The V call is TRBV6-2 or TRBV6-3, the J call TRBJ2-7, with 8 bases fitting TRBD2. This CDR3 contains 15 residues. Germline assignment: CDR1 MNHEY and CDR2 SVGEGT. V dropped 6 bases and J dropped 6; count of bases not matched to a gene: 13. The CDR3 loop is CASSARSGGAGEQYF. The CDR3, as DNA: TGTGCCAGCAGCGCACGGTCCGGGGGGGCCGGCGAGCAGTACTTC.

In its sample, this clonotype was seen a few times. This rearrangement joins TRBV18 to TRBJ2-7, with 7 bases that match TRBD1. V lost 4 bases, J lost 2 bases, and 8 bases stayed unmatched. CDR1 and CDR2 (germline): KGHSH, LQKENI. The CDR3 spans 15 residues. The DNA for the CDR3 is TGTGCCAGCTCACTACAGGGGATCCAACCCTACGAGCAGTACTTC. Encoded protein: CASSLQGIQPYEQYF.

The chain links TRBV6-1 to TRBJ1-1; 7 nucleotides agree with TRBD1. Germline V gene lookup returns CDR1 MNHNS and CDR2 SASEGT. The CDR3 is 13 amino acids. V trimming: 6 bases; J trimming: 1 base; junction bases outside the gene matches: 2. The CDR3 nucleotides are TGTGCCAGCAGAGGGACAGCGAACACTGAAGCTTTCTTT. Its protein product is CASRGTANTEAFF.

This clonotype was counted only a few times. The junction and the germline gene differ at one end; a read error may be behind it. The chain joins TRBV13 to TRBJ2-3, with D perhaps matching TRBD1 or TRBD2 (5 bases each). Germline V gene sequence: CDR1 PRHDT, CDR2 FYEKMQ (reference sequence). This CDR3 contains 17 residues. This CDR3 reads CASSTTRVDRGTDTQYF. The CDR3 DNA follows: TGTGCCAGCAGCACCACCCGAGTAGATCGGGGCACAGACACGCAGTATTTT.

The chain joins TRBV5-4 to TRBJ2-7, with 9 bases identical to TRBD1. The CDR3 loop spans 14 amino acids. Germline V gives CDR1 SGHNT, CDR2 YYREEE (reference sequence). V lost 2 bases, J lost 5 bases, and 5 bases stayed unmatched. The CDR3: CASSFTGGPDEQYF. In DNA, the CDR3 is TGTGCCAGCAGCTTCACAGGGGGCCCAGACGAGCAGTACTTC.

This clonotype was observed a few times. CDR3 DNA: TGTGCCAGCAGCTTAAGGGTCACTAGAAAGAATGAGCAGTTCTTC. Residues: CASSLRVTRKNEQFF. The chain combines TRBV7-6 with TRBJ2-1, with D possibly TRBD2 on 5 matching bases. Germline V CDR1 and CDR2: SGHVS, FNYEAQ. V was clipped by 2 bases and J by 7 bases, with 15 bases between them. There are 15 residues in the CDR3.

The V and J genes are TRBV4-2 and TRBJ2-3, with a weak D call TRBD1 (6 bases). Germline V gene sequence: CDR1 LGHNA, CDR2 YNFKEQ. CDR3 size: 15 residues. The V end was cut by 4 bases, the J end by 1 base, with 12 bases between. The CDR3 is CASSPGAGGTDTQYF. For the CDR3, the DNA is TGTGCCAGCAGCCCTGGGGCAGGGGGCACAGATACGCAGTATTTT.

The chain recombines TRBV20-1 with TRBJ1-5, with D perhaps matching TRBD1 (5 bases). Germline V lookup: CDR1 DFQATT, CDR2 SNEGSKA (reference sequence). This CDR3 contains 15 residues. The V and J ends lost 5 bases and 9 bases respectively, with 23 bases between them. This CDR3 is CSARVGRAGIRPQHF. CDR3 coding DNA: TGCAGTGCTCGAGTGGGGAGGGCAGGGATAAGGCCCCAGCATTTT.

The J gene is TRBJ2-7, the V gene TRBV6-1; D could derive from TRBD1 or TRBD2 (6 bases each). The CDR3 runs 15 residues. Germline-derived CDR1 and CDR2 are MNHNS and SASEGT. Trimming removed 3 bases at V and 0 bases at J, with 12 bases between. The CDR3 bases are TGTGCCAGCAGTGATGCCAGGGGACTCTCCTACGAGCAGTACTTC. It specifies CASSDARGLSYEQYF.

Only a few counts were recorded for this clonotype. This sequence joins TRBV6-6 and TRBJ2-5; no reliable D call. The CDR3 is made up of 12 amino acids. Germline V lookup: CDR1 MNHNY, CDR2 SVGAGI (reference sequence). V was shortened by 6 bases and J by 5 bases, with 10 bases between the two germline ends. The CDR3 loop reads CASSRLGETQYF. In nucleotides, the CDR3 is TGTGCCAGCAGCCGCCTGGGGGAGACCCAGTACTTC.

A few counts support this clonotype. The rearrangement links TRBV5-6 to TRBJ1-2; D gene uncertain. This CDR3 comprises 14 residues. V was pared by 0 bases and J by 4 bases, with 10 bases between. Germline CDR1 reads SGHDT; CDR2 reads YYEEEE. The CDR3 protein is CASSLGQNPYGYTF. DNA of the CDR3: TGTGCCAGCAGCTTGGGGCAGAACCCCTATGGCTACACCTTC.

V usage is TRBV6-1 and J usage is TRBJ2-1, with 7 bases identical to TRBD2. After removal of 1 base from V and 4 bases from J, the junction contained 4 bases not matched to a gene. This CDR3 has 15 amino acids. Germline lookup yields CDR1 MNHNS and CDR2 SASEGT. CDR3: CASSEGSGAYNEQFF. The CDR3, as DNA: TGTGCCAGCAGTGAAGGCAGCGGGGCATACAATGAGCAGTTCTTC.